One and the same sample provided the 25 T cell receptor beta chains below, sequenced in a study of T cell responses to AZD1222 COVID-19 vaccine. Assay: immunoSEQ multiplex PCR; the TCRdb copy retains only in-frame clones and omits some. The sample carries over 150,000 clones, roughly nine tenths recorded once. The sample consisted of peripheral blood, taken 28 days after the second AZD1222 dose. Every receptor here comes from an adult who received the AZD1222 COVID-19 vaccine.

The chain is built from TRBV28 and TRBJ1-1, with D hard to call. Germline lookup yields CDR1 MDHEN and CDR2 SYDVKM. V lost 3 bases, J lost 5 bases, and 13 bases lay in between. This CDR3 has 14 residues. CDR3: CASSLALGGTEAFF. The CDR3 DNA reads as TGTGCCAGCAGTTTGGCACTTGGAGGAACTGAAGCTTTCTTT.

This sequence joins TRBV19 and TRBJ1-5; D not resolved. Per germline, CDR1 LNHDA and CDR2 SQIVND (reference sequence). The CDR3 length is 14 residues. V was trimmed by 2 bases and J by 2 bases, leaving 7 bases between them. CDR3 protein: CASSIIRGNQPQHF. The CDR3 bases are TGTGCCAGTAGTATAATTAGGGGCAATCAGCCCCAGCATTTT.

This rearrangement joins TRBV6-5 to TRBJ1-2, with D hard to call. Germline CDR1 is MNHEY and CDR2 is SVGAGI. With 5 bases removed from V and 10 bases from J, the gap between germline ends came to 14 bases. The length of the CDR3 is 12 residues. CDR3 in amino acids: CASSKSRPDYTF. CDR3 in DNA: TGTGCCAGCAGTAAAAGCCGCCCCGACTACACCTTC.

V is TRBV11-1 and J is TRBJ1-6; D not certain. V was clipped by 2 bases and J by 9 bases, with 11 bases between them. This CDR3 comprises 14 residues. From germline, CDR1 is SGHAT and CDR2 FQDESV (reference sequence). The CDR3 loop is CASSLTRLGSPLHF. The CDR3 nucleotides read TGTGCCAGCAGCTTAACACGGCTCGGTTCACCCCTCCACTTT. The whole variable domain, remainder taken from reference TRBV11-1 and TRBJ1-6, is EAEVAQSPRYKITEKSQAVAFWCDPISGHATLYWYRQILGQGPELLVQFQDESVVDDSQLPKDRFSAERLKGVDSTLKIQPAELGDSAMYLCASSLTRLGSPLHFGNGTRLTVT.

The chain combines TRBV10-1 with TRBJ1-5; D is perhaps TRBD1 (5 bases). Germline assignment: CDR1 WNHNN and CDR2 SYGVQD (reference sequence). V shed 1 base and J shed 5 bases, with 6 bases lying between them. The CDR3 has 13 amino acids. Written as DNA, the CDR3 is TGCGCCAGCAGTGAGTTAGGGGATCAGCCCCAGCATTTT. Residues: CASSELGDQPQHF.

CDR3 in DNA: TGTGCCATCAGCGAGATAGCGGGAGGTCCCTACGAGCAGTACTTC. The encoded protein is CAISEIAGGPYEQYF. This chain uses TRBV10-3 with TRBJ2-7; 10 nucleotides match TRBD2. V was clipped by 6 bases and J by 2 bases; unmatched bases: 7. Germline V CDR1 and CDR2: ENHRY, SYGVKD. This CDR3 has 15 amino acids.

The count of this clone is one. CDR3 coding DNA: TGTGCCTGGAGTGTAGGGACAGGGGACAATGAGCAGTTCTTC. Translated, it gives CAWSVGTGDNEQFF. The chain combines TRBV30 with TRBJ2-1; 10 bases are shared with TRBD1. The CDR3 is made up of 14 amino acids. After removal of 0 bases from V and 5 bases from J, the junction contained 1 base not matched to a gene. In germline, CDR1 is GTSNPN, CDR2 SVGIG (reference sequence).

V and J are TRBV6-5 and TRBJ1-3; D uncertain. CDR3 length: 13 residues. The V end was cut by 2 bases, the J end by 7 bases, with 9 bases between. Germline CDR1 reads MNHEY; CDR2 reads SVGAGI. This chain's CDR3 is CASSYGQINTIYF. CDR3 nucleotide sequence: TGTGCCAGCAGTTACGGCCAGATCAACACCATATATTTT.

V usage is TRBV5-4 and J usage is TRBJ2-1, with D tentatively TRBD1 (5 bases). This CDR3 has 14 residues. From germline, CDR1 is SGHNT and CDR2 YYREEE (reference sequence). V was pared by 1 base and J by 8 bases, with 13 bases between. The CDR3 protein is CASSLSTARHEQFF. In DNA form, the CDR3 reads TGTGCCAGCAGCTTGTCGACAGCCAGGCATGAGCAGTTCTTC.

The rearrangement links TRBV21-1 to TRBJ1-5; the table's D call, TRBD1, has no DNA check behind it. TRBV21-1 is flagged as a pseudogene. The CDR3 runs to 17 residues. CDR3: CASRGQGPTHSNQPQHF. In DNA form, the CDR3 reads TGTGCCAGCAGAGGACAGGGGCCAACCCATAGCAATCAGCCCCAGCATTTT.

V gene TRBV24-1 combines with J gene TRBJ2-1; 7 positions agree with TRBD2. Germline values: CDR1 KGHDR, CDR2 SFDVKD. This CDR3 region has 14 residues. The V and J ends lost 9 bases and 1 base, in that order; junction bases with no gene match: 5. The CDR3 here is CATAGRGSYNEQFF. CDR3 coding DNA: TGTGCCACCGCGGGGAGGGGTTCCTACAATGAGCAGTTCTTC.

This chain's CDR3 is CASSPLPRGTEAFF. In nucleotides, the CDR3 is TGTGCCAGCAGTCCCCTCCCCAGGGGCACTGAAGCTTTCTTT. This chain links TRBV28 with TRBJ1-1; D might be TRBD1 (6 bases). Per the germline V gene, CDR1 is MDHEN and CDR2 is SYDVKM. The CDR3 has 14 residues. V shed 5 bases and J shed 4 bases, with 14 bases lying between them. Full variable domain (remainder filled in from reference TRBV28 and TRBJ1-1): DVKVTQSSRYLVKRTGEKVFLECVQDMDHENMFWYRQDPGLGLRLIYFSYDVKMKEKGDIPEGYSVSREKKERFSLILESASTNQTSMYLCASSPLPRGTEAFFGQGTRLTVV.

V gene TRBV7-3 combines with J gene TRBJ1-2; no clear D. CDR3 length: 13 residues. CDR1 and CDR2 from the germline V gene are SGHTA and FQGTGA. The V and J ends lost 3 bases and 6 bases respectively, with 11 bases between them. This chain's CDR3 is CASSFGPSDGYTF. CDR3 DNA: TGTGCCAGCAGCTTTGGACCATCAGATGGCTACACCTTC.

The CDR3 DNA reads as TGCGCCAGCAGCTTGTCGGGAGGGCCTAATGAGCAGTTCTTC. Its protein is CASSLSGGPNEQFF. The chain carries TRBV5-1 and TRBJ2-1, with TRBD2 matching 8 bases. Unmatched junction bases numbered 4, after V lost 1 base and J lost 7 bases. The CDR3 covers 14 residues. Looked up from germline, CDR1 is SGHRS and CDR2 is YFSETQ. The full variable domain, with the rest looked up from reference TRBV5-1 and TRBJ2-1, is KAGVTQTPRYLIKTRGQQVTLSCSPISGHRSVSWYQQTPGQGLQFLFEYFSETQRNKGNFPGRFSGRQFSNSRSEMNVSTLELGDSALYLCASSLSGGPNEQFFGPGTRLTVL.

J is TRBJ1-6 and V is TRBV4-1, with a possible D match to TRBD1 (6 bases). The germline V gene has CDR1 MGHRA and CDR2 YSYEKL. V lost 2 bases and J lost 7, with 21 bases in between. The length of the CDR3 is 18 residues. CDR3 nucleotide sequence: TGCGCCAGCAGCCAAACATCTACAGGGTGGATCGGGAATTCACCCCTCCACTTT. Translated: CASSQTSTGWIGNSPLHF.

The rearrangement uses TRBV19 and TRBJ2-1; possibly TRBD2 for D (5 bases). Germline V CDR1 and CDR2: LNHDA, SQIVND (reference sequence). The CDR3 consists of 15 residues. The V gene lost 7 bases and the J gene lost 1 base, with 14 bases spanning the gap. The CDR3 region has the DNA TGTGCCAGTAAGTTGGGAGCGGAGTCCTACAATGAGCAGTTCTTC. Translation: CASKLGAESYNEQFF.

The chain is built from TRBV7-3 and TRBJ2-7; 9 positions match TRBD1. V was clipped by 5 bases and J by 1 base; unmatched bases: 6. CDR3 length: 15 amino acids. Germline V gene sequence: CDR1 SGHTA, CDR2 FQGTGA. The chain's CDR3 is CASSRGGTGSYEQYF. The CDR3 nucleotides are TGTGCCAGCAGCAGAGGTGGGACAGGGTCCTACGAGCAGTACTTC.

V and J are TRBV11-3 and TRBJ2-3; D unclear. Germline V gene sequence: CDR1 SGHNT, CDR2 YENEEA. The germline V and J ends were trimmed by 6 bases and 1 base, with 11 bases remaining between them. This CDR3 contains 14 residues. The CDR3 reads CASSWNGRTDTQYF. CDR3 in DNA: TGTGCCAGCAGTTGGAACGGACGCACAGATACGCAGTATTTT.

This chain connects TRBV5-5 to TRBJ2-1; D is ambiguous. The CDR3 spans 15 residues. Per germline, CDR1 SGHKS and CDR2 YYEKEE (reference sequence). V lost 0 bases and J lost 2, with 9 bases in between. The DNA for the CDR3 is TGTGCCAGCAGCTTGGATCCGGCAGCCTACAATGAGCAGTTCTTC. It specifies CASSLDPAAYNEQFF.

This clone was picked up many times. Other DNA sequences in the sample encode the same CDR3. The V gene is TRBV13, the J gene TRBJ2-1; tentative D call: TRBD1 (6 bases). Between the trimmed V and J ends, which lost 1 base and 7 bases, there was a span of 11 bases. This CDR3 spans 14 amino acids. The germline CDR1 and CDR2 sequences are PRHDT and FYEKMQ (reference sequence). CDR3 residues: CASSLEGERNEQFF. The CDR3 nucleotides read TGTGCCAGCAGCTTAGAGGGGGAACGAAATGAGCAGTTCTTC.

The rearrangement uses TRBV18 and TRBJ2-1; a possible D gene is TRBD1 (5 bases). The V gene's germline CDR1 is KGHSH and CDR2 LQKENI. The CDR3 loop spans 14 amino acids. V was shortened by 3 bases and J by 8 bases, with 14 bases between the two germline ends. CDR3 region: CASSPQGKSDEQFF. The DNA for the CDR3 is TGTGCCAGCTCACCCCAGGGAAAGAGCGATGAGCAGTTCTTC.

This sequence joins TRBV5-1 and TRBJ2-6; no clear D. CDR1 SGHRS and CDR2 YFSETQ come from the germline V gene. The CDR3 totals 15 residues. V lost 2 bases to trimming and J lost 0 bases, with 6 bases between them. CDR3 sequence (DNA): TGCGCCAGCAGCTTTTCGGACTCTGGGGCCAACGTCCTGACTTTC. Encoded protein: CASSFSDSGANVLTF. The full variable domain, with the rest looked up from reference TRBV5-1 and TRBJ2-6, is KAGVTQTPRYLIKTRGQQVTLSCSPISGHRSVSWYQQTPGQGLQFLFEYFSETQRNKGNFPGRFSGRQFSNSRSEMNVSTLELGDSALYLCASSFSDSGANVLTFGAGSRLTVL.

The gene calls are TRBV5-4 and TRBJ1-1; D possibly corresponds to TRBD1 (6 bases). Germline V gene sequence: CDR1 SGHNT, CDR2 YYREEE (reference sequence). The CDR3 is made up of 14 amino acids. V was shortened by 0 bases and J by 3 bases, with 9 bases between the two germline ends. DNA for the CDR3: TGTGCCAGCAGCTTGGTGGGGGCGCACACTGAAGCTTTCTTT. Protein sequence: CASSLVGAHTEAFF.

Comment on this clone: Other DNA sequences from this sample encode an identical CDR3 as well. This chain connects TRBV27 to TRBJ2-1; D remains unclear. Trimming removed 5 bases from V and 0 bases from J, with 5 bases in between. The germline V gene has CDR1 MNHEY and CDR2 SMNVEV (reference sequence). The CDR3 runs 13 residues. The CDR3 nucleotides read TGTGCCAGCAGTCTGAGCTCCTACAATGAGCAGTTCTTC. Residues: CASSLSSYNEQFF.

The chain couples TRBV9 to TRBJ1-4; 9 bases align to TRBD1. The junction had 16 bases not matched to a gene; V was cut back by 3 bases and J by 7 bases. The CDR3 extends over 18 amino acids. From germline, CDR1 is SGDLS and CDR2 YYNGEE. The CDR3 coding sequence is TGTGCCAGCAGCGAGAGACAGGGGGGTCCGAGTCACCCTGAAAAACTGTTTTTT. Protein: CASSERQGGPSHPEKLFF.